This is a list of T cell receptor beta chains from one sample in a study of CD8 T cells in Susac syndrome. TCRdb ran MiXCR on the immunoSEQ multiplex PCR reads and lists one entry per CDR3 protein. Of some 450,000 distinct CDR3 sequences listed, approximately 85% are singletons. What was sequenced was CD8+ T cells from PBMCs. Receptor source: a human donor with multiple sclerosis. Each CDR3 is given with its conserved first and last residue. The D gene is left open where the match is weak. The size field is filled for only some rows; it gives once, few, many or a size class.

length | D | J | size | V | DNA | CDR3
12 | - | TRBJ1-2 | - | TRBV29-1 | TGCAGCGTTGAGAAAGGGGTACTGGGCTACACCTTC | CSVEKGVLGYTF
13 | - | TRBJ1-1 | - | TRBV6-1 | TGTGCCAGCAGTGAAAGTCGAGATATTGAAGCTTTCTTT | CASSESRDIEAFF
15 | - | TRBJ2-3 | once | TRBV7-2 | TGTGCCAGCAGCTTAGTCGGGCAAGGGACAGATACGCAGTATTTT | CASSLVGQGTDTQYF
13 | - | TRBJ2-2 | - | TRBV6-5 | TGTGCCAGCAGTTATATGGGGGCCGGGGAGCTGTTTTTT | CASSYMGAGELFF
16 | - | TRBJ1-5 | - | TRBV27 | TGTGCCAGCAGTTTATCGGGTTCAGGGGGCAATCAGCCCCAGCATTTT | CASSLSGSGGNQPQHF
14 | - | TRBJ1-6 | - | TRBV7-9 | TGTGCCAGCAGCTTTACGTGGGCGAATTCACCCCTCCACTTT | CASSFTWANSPLHF
15 | - | TRBJ2-5 | - | TRBV12-3/TRBV12-4 | TGTGCCAGCAGTTTCCCGGGACTCTTCCAAGAGACCCAGTACTTC | CASSFPGLFQETQYF
16 | TRBD2 | TRBJ2-1 | - | TRBV11-3 | TGTGCCAGCAGCTTAGGTGGTAGCGGGGGCTACAATGAGCAGTTCTTC | CASSLGGSGGYNEQFF
15 | - | TRBJ1-1 | few | TRBV6-5 | TGTGCCAGCAGTTACCCCCCCGCGGTGAACACTGAAGCTTTCTTT | CASSYPPAVNTEAFF
15 | - | TRBJ2-2 | - | TRBV27 | TGTGCCAGCAGTGCCATGGTTACGAACACCGGGGAGCTGTTTTTT | CASSAMVTNTGELFF
16 | - | TRBJ2-7 | - | TRBV7-6 | TGTGCCAGCAGCTTACAGGGGGAGGCAGAAGCCTACGAGCAGTACTTC | CASSLQGEAEAYEQYF
19 | TRBD2 | TRBJ2-5 | - | TRBV7-9 | TGTGCCAGCAGCCCCCGGTCCATCAGGGGACTAGTCGTAGAGGTGACCCAGTACTTC | CASSPRSIRGLVVEVTQYF
11 | - | TRBJ2-2 | - | TRBV12-3/TRBV12-4 | TGTGCCAGCAAAACGGTCGGGGAGCTGTTTTTT | CASKTVGELFF
13 | - | TRBJ2-7 | once | TRBV11-1 | TGTGCCAGCAGCCCCCGGGAGCCCTACGAGCAGTACTTC | CASSPREPYEQYF
13 | - | TRBJ1-2 | - | TRBV13 | TGTGCCAGCAGCCCATGGACGTTCAGGGGCTACACCTTC | CASSPWTFRGYTF
14 | - | TRBJ1-1 | - | TRBV4-1 | TGCGCCAGCAGCCAAGTGCGGGGATACACTGAAGCTTCCTTT | CASSQVRGYTEASF
16 | TRBD2 | TRBJ2-1 | - | TRBV27 | TGTGCCAGCAGCCCTCCTAGCGGTAAGGTCTACAATGAGCAGTTCTTC | CASSPPSGKVYNEQFF
16 | - | TRBJ1-5 | - | TRBV4-1 | TGCGCCAGCAGCCAAGATAGGCAGGCACAAAATCAGCCCCAGCATTTT | CASSQDRQAQNQPQHF
13 | - | TRBJ1-5 | few | TRBV12-3/TRBV12-4 | TGTGCCAGCAGTTTTGGTCTAAATCAGCCCCAGCATTTT | CASSFGLNQPQHF
16 | TRBD2 | TRBJ2-3 | - | TRBV2 | TGTGCCAGCAGGGGACTAGCGGGAGGGTACACAGATACGCAGTATTTT | CASRGLAGGYTDTQYF
15 | TRBD1 | TRBJ2-7 | - | TRBV6-2/TRBV6-3 | TGTGCCAGCAGTCCCAATTACGACAGGGTCTACGAGCAGTACTTC | CASSPNYDRVYEQYF
15 | - | TRBJ2-2 | - | TRBV30 | TGTGCCTGGAGTAGTGGGAGGGGGCCCACCGGGGAGCTGTTTTTT | CAWSSGRGPTGELFF
17 | TRBD1 | TRBJ2-7 | - | TRBV14 | TGTGCCAGCAGCCAAGGAGGGGGGACAGGGCAGGTGGACGAGCAGTACTTC | CASSQGGGTGQVDEQYF
16 | - | TRBJ1-2 | - | TRBV2 | TGTGCCAGCAGCAGAACGCAGGGTTATCCTAACTATGGCTACACCTTC | CASSRTQGYPNYGYTF
17 | - | TRBJ2-3 | - | TRBV6-5 | TGTGCCAGCAGTTCAGGGGCCCCTAGCGGTATATGGGATACGCAGTATTTT | CASSSGAPSGIWDTQYF